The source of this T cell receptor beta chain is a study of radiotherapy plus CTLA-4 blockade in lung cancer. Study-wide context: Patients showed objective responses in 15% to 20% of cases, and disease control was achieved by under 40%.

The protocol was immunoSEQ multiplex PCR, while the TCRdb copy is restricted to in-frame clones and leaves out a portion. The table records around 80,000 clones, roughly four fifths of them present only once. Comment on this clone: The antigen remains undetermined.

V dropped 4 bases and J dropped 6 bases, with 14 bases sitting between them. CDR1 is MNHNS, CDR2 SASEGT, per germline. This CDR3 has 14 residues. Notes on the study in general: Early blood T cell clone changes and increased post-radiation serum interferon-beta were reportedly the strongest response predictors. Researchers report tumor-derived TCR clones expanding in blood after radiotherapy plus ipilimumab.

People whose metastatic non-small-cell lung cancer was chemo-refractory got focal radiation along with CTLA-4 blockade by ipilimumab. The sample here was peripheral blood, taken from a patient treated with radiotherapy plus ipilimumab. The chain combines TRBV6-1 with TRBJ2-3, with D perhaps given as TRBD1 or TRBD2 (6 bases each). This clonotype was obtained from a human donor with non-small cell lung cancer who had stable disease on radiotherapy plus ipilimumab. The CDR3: CASSVTGALDTQYF. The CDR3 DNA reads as TGTGCCAGCAGTGTTACGGGGGCATTGGATACGCAGTATTTT.